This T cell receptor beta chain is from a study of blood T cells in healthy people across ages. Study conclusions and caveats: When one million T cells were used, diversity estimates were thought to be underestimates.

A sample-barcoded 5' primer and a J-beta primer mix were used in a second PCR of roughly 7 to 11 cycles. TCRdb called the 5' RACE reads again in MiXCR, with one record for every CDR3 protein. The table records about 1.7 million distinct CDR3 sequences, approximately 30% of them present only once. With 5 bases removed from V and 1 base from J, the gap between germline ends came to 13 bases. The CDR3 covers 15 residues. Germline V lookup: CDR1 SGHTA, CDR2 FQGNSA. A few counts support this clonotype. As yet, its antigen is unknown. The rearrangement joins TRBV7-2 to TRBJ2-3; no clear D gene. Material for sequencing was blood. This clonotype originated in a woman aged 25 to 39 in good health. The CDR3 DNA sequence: TGTGCCAGCAGCGAAGGGCCTTTTCGCACAGATACGCAGTATTTT. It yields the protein CASSEGPFRTDTQYF.